The rows below give T cell receptor beta chains drawn from one sample of a study of blood T cell repertoires in COVID-19. Using immunoSEQ multiplex PCR, the repertoire was profiled, and TCRdb retains in-frame clones only, with some absent. The data hold around 160,000 clones, with around 85% observed a single time. Sequenced material: peripheral blood. The receptors come from a man aged 60 to 75 with acute or convalescent COVID-19. Both conserved end residues are part of each CDR3. The order of the fields is clone size, D gene, J gene, V gene, CDR3 protein, CDR3 DNA. The D gene is left open where the match is weak. Not every row has a clone size; where given, it reads once, few, many or a size class.

- | - | TRBJ1-1 | TRBV2 | CASSDSLGSNTEAFF | TGTGCCAGCAGTGATTCGCTGGGCTCGAACACTGAAGCTTTCTTT
- | TRBD1 | TRBJ1-1 | TRBV4-1 | CASSHPDRGLETEAFF | TGCGCCAGCAGCCACCCGGACAGGGGATTGGAGACTGAAGCTTTCTTT
- | TRBD1 | TRBJ1-4 | TRBV19 | CASSIGQGSANEKLFF | TGTGCCAGTAGTATAGGACAGGGTTCGGCTAATGAAAAACTGTTTTTT
- | - | TRBJ2-6 | TRBV28 | CASISLGSGANVLTF | TGTGCCAGCATCTCACTAGGGTCTGGGGCCAACGTCCTGACTTTC
- | - | TRBJ2-1 | TRBV7-8 | CASSVKSGAYNEQFF | TGTGCCAGCAGCGTTAAGAGCGGAGCGTACAATGAGCAGTTCTTC
- | TRBD2 | TRBJ2-5 | TRBV7-8 | CASSLRLAGGPLAETQYF | TGTGCCAGCAGCTTAAGACTAGCGGGAGGGCCTTTAGCTGAGACCCAGTACTTC
- | TRBD1 | TRBJ1-2 | TRBV5-1 | CASSSSVGGGVANYGYTF | TGCGCCAGCAGCTCCTCGGTAGGGGGCGGTGTAGCTAACTATGGCTACACCTTC
- | - | TRBJ2-5 | TRBV28 | CASSFVGARETQYF | TGTGCCAGCAGTTTTGTGGGGGCGCGAGAGACCCAGTACTTC
- | TRBD1 | TRBJ2-3 | TRBV6-5 | CASSYVTGGTDTQYF | TGTGCCAGCAGTTACGTGACAGGGGGGACAGATACGCAGTATTTT
- | TRBD1 | TRBJ1-2 | TRBV19 | CASRQGDYGYTF | TGTGCCAGCCGACAGGGTGACTATGGCTACACCTTC
- | - | TRBJ2-1 | TRBV6-4 | CASSSSSYNEQFF | TGTGCCAGCAGCTCCTCGTCCTACAATGAGCAGTTCTTC
- | - | TRBJ2-2 | TRBV5-1 | CASSLGGGELFF | TGCGCCAGCAGCTTGGGAGGCGGGGAGCTGTTTTTT
- | - | TRBJ1-1 | TRBV18 | CASSPPGTMNTEAFF | TGTGCCAGCTCACCACCGGGGACAATGAACACTGAAGCTTTCTTT
- | - | TRBJ2-3 | TRBV7-2 | CASSLSGSNTDTQYF | TGTGCCAGCAGCTTAAGCGGTTCTAACACAGATACGCAGTATTTT
many | - | TRBJ1-2 | TRBV5-1 | CASGSVEGSGYTF | TGCGCCAGCGGGTCAGTGGAGGGATCCGGCTACACCTTC
- | - | TRBJ2-3 | TRBV7-9 | CASSPATGSGYTDTQYF | TGTGCCAGCAGCCCCGCCACGGGAAGCGGCTACACAGATACGCAGTATTTT
- | - | TRBJ1-1 | TRBV19 | CASIGGTKNTEAFF | TGTGCCAGTATTGGAGGGACGAAGAACACTGAAGCTTTCTTT
once | TRBD1 | TRBJ2-7 | TRBV28 | CASNRQGPRYEQYF | TGTGCCAGCAACCGACAGGGGCCACGCTACGAGCAGTACTTC
- | - | TRBJ2-3 | TRBV20-1 | CSAYAGNTQYF | TGCAGTGCTTATGCGGGTAATACGCAGTATTTT
- | - | TRBJ1-5 | TRBV2 | CASSENIRGNQPQHF | TGTGCCAGCAGTGAAAATATAAGGGGTAATCAGCCCCAGCATTTT
- | - | TRBJ2-7 | TRBV5-1 | CASSSQFYEQYF | TGCGCCAGCAGCTCGCAGTTTTACGAGCAGTACTTC
- | TRBD2 | TRBJ2-2 | TRBV28 | CASSLTSGRARELFF | TGTGCCAGCAGTCTAACTAGCGGGAGGGCCAGGGAGCTGTTTTTT
- | - | TRBJ2-1 | TRBV5-1 | CASSLYPPPNEQFF | TGCGCCAGCAGCTTGTATCCCCCCCCCAATGAGCAGTTCTTC
- | - | TRBJ1-5 | TRBV5-1 | CASSLQGGNQPQHF | TGCGCCAGCAGCTTGCAAGGGGGCAATCAGCCCCAGCATTTT
- | - | TRBJ2-1 | TRBV18 | CASSLPGGGVNEQFF | TGTGCCAGCTCACTCCCAGGGGGAGGTGTAAATGAGCAGTTCTTC
- | TRBD1 | TRBJ1-2 | TRBV2 | CASSVTQGASGYTF | TGTGCCAGCAGTGTAACACAGGGGGCCAGTGGCTACACCTTC
- | - | TRBJ1-5 | TRBV2 | CASSYQGTNQPQHF | TGTGCCAGCAGTTACCAGGGTACCAATCAGCCCCAGCATTTT
- | - | TRBJ2-1 | TRBV10-3 | CAIRADLGSYNEQFF | TGTGCCATCCGAGCGGATTTGGGTTCCTACAATGAGCAGTTCTTC
few | - | TRBJ1-1 | TRBV9 | CASSVVDTIEAFF | TGTGCCAGCAGCGTAGTCGATACTATTGAAGCTTTCTTT
- | TRBD1 | TRBJ1-3 | TRBV18 | CASSAPGTDSGNTIYF | TGTGCCAGCTCAGCACCCGGGACAGACTCTGGAAACACCATATATTTT
- | - | TRBJ1-2 | TRBV28 | CASSPLRGASYGYTF | TGTGCCAGCAGTCCTCTCCGGGGGGCGAGCTATGGCTACACCTTC
- | TRBD1 | TRBJ1-5 | TRBV4-1 | CASSQRTGSSNQPQHF | TGCGCCAGCAGCCAAAGGACAGGATCTAGCAATCAGCCCCAGCATTTT
- | - | TRBJ1-3 | TRBV5-1 | CASSPLPVGAGNTIYF | TGCGCCAGCAGCCCCCTCCCCGTCGGGGCTGGAAACACCATATATTTT
- | - | TRBJ2-7 | TRBV18 | CASSPTGFIYEQYF | TGTGCCAGCTCACCAACGGGGTTTATCTACGAGCAGTACTTC
- | TRBD1 | TRBJ2-7 | TRBV27 | CASKPWGQGYEQYF | TGTGCCAGCAAGCCCTGGGGACAGGGATACGAGCAGTACTTC
- | TRBD1 | TRBJ1-1 | TRBV2 | CASSETTGGSTEAFF | TGTGCCAGCAGTGAAACCACAGGGGGTAGCACTGAAGCTTTCTTT
few | TRBD2 | TRBJ2-2 | TRBV19 | CASSLAGLGTGELFF | TGTGCCAGTAGTCTAGCGGGATTGGGCACCGGGGAGCTGTTTTTT
- | - | TRBJ1-6 | TRBV30 | CAWSRGVLHF | TGTGCCTGGAGTAGGGGCGTCCTCCACTTT
- | TRBD1 | TRBJ1-4 | TRBV4-1 | CASSRRQGAGEKLFF | TGCGCCAGCAGCCGCCGACAGGGGGCCGGGGAAAAACTGTTTTTT
- | TRBD1 | TRBJ1-4 | TRBV7-9 | CASSPGQGAGNEKLFF | TGTGCCAGCAGCCCGGGACAGGGGGCTGGTAATGAAAAACTGTTTTTT
- | - | TRBJ2-5 | TRBV2 | CASKYGETQYF | TGTGCCAGCAAGTACGGAGAGACCCAGTACTTC
- | TRBD1 | TRBJ1-5 | TRBV27 | CASSLIQGVGQPQHF | TGTGCCAGCAGTTTAATTCAGGGGGTAGGGCAGCCCCAGCATTTT
- | TRBD2 | TRBJ2-7 | TRBV28 | CASSLLAGEQYF | TGTGCCAGCAGCTTACTAGCGGGCGAGCAGTACTTC
once | TRBD2 | TRBJ2-5 | TRBV30 | CAGAQRELRETQYF | TGTGCTGGGGCGCAGCGGGAGTTGAGAGAGACCCAGTACTTC
- | - | TRBJ1-1 | TRBV9 | CASSVASFTEAFF | TGTGCCAGCAGCGTAGCGTCTTTCACTGAAGCTTTCTTT
- | TRBD2 | TRBJ2-7 | TRBV14 | CASSHGSGRAHF | TGTGCCAGCAGCCACGGGAGCGGGAGGGCCCACTTC
once | - | TRBJ2-7 | TRBV28 | CASSLPTISYEQYF | TGTGCCAGCAGTCTACCGACTATCTCCTACGAGCAGTACTTC
- | - | TRBJ1-4 | TRBV7-2 | CASSLASPGLGRLFF | TGTGCCAGCAGCTTAGCCTCGCCCGGCTTGGGGCGGCTGTTTTTT